This entry lists 5 T cell receptor beta chains sequenced from one sample in a study of Ad26.COV2.S vaccination and SARS-CoV-2 variants. Noted treatment: 15 to 20 received Ad26.COV2.S at low or high dose, single or two shots; five or six received placebo; per-sample allocation not given. Following the first vaccine or placebo injection, samples were taken on day 63. The method was immunoSEQ multiplex PCR; TCRdb's version includes in-frame clones alone and lacks a portion of them. Among a few hundred thousand clones listed, roughly 85% were seen once. Sequences were derived from peripheral blood, sampled in a trial of Ad26.COV2.S vaccine versus placebo. These receptors all come from a person aged 18-60 years who received the Ad26.COV2.S COVID-19 vaccine or a placebo.

This chain joins TRBV9 and TRBJ1-1; D may be TRBD1 (6 bases). V was cut by 4 bases and J by 5 bases, with 18 bases left in between. The length of the CDR3 is 15 residues. The germline V gene encodes CDR1 SGDLS and CDR2 YYNGEE. DNA of the CDR3: TGTGCCAGCAGCCCCGTCGGGGGGCGGGGAACTGAAGCTTTCTTT. Residues: CASSPVGGRGTEAFF. Together with reference TRBV9 and TRBJ1-1, the CDR3 gives the full variable domain: DSGVTQTPKHLITATGQRVTLRCSPRSGDLSVYWYQQSLDQGLQFLIQYYNGEERAKGNILERFSAQQFPDLHSELNLSSLELGDSALYFCASSPVGGRGTEAFFGQGTRLTVV.

The J gene is TRBJ1-2, the V gene TRBV4-3, with D unresolved. The CDR3 extends over 15 amino acids. V dropped 4 bases and J dropped 4 bases, with 16 bases sitting between them. Germline loops: CDR1 LGHNA, CDR2 YSLEER. The DNA of the CDR3 is TGCGCCAGCAGCCTAACCGAGGAGTACGGCTATGGCTACACCTTC. Translation gives CASSLTEEYGYGYTF.

The chain recombines TRBV12-5 with TRBJ1-1, with D possibly TRBD1 on 6 matching bases. The germline V and J ends were trimmed by 7 bases and 3 bases, with 12 bases remaining between them. Germline loops: CDR1 LGHNT, CDR2 FRNRAP. The CDR3 totals 13 residues. CDR3 loop: CASADRGDTEAFF. The CDR3 nucleotides read TGTGCTAGTGCCGATAGGGGGGACACTGAAGCTTTCTTT.

This chain links TRBV7-9 with TRBJ2-5; TRBD1 matches 9 bases. Trimming at V came to 4 bases and at J to 1 base, leaving 7 bases not matched to a gene. The CDR3 spans 16 residues. Germline V CDR1 and CDR2: SEHNR, FQNEAQ (reference sequence). The CDR3 DNA follows: TGTGCCAGCAGCTACCTGGACAGGGGAGCCCAAGAGACCCAGTACTTC. It translates to CASSYLDRGAQETQYF.

This chain links TRBV4-1 with TRBJ2-1; 9 bases line up with TRBD2. With 1 base clipped from V and 4 bases from J, the junction kept 11 bases outside the gene matches. Germline values: CDR1 MGHRA, CDR2 YSYEKL. This CDR3 is 18 amino acids long. Here the CDR3 DNA reads TGCGCCAGCAGCCAAGGTTTAAGGCTAGCGGGACATTACAATGAGCAGTTCTTC. Translated, it gives CASSQGLRLAGHYNEQFF.